What follows are 20 T cell receptor beta chains derived from one specimen sequenced in a study of cytomegalovirus exposure and HLA in healthy donors. The PCR was carried out with 60 Vbeta primers and 13 Jbeta primers. TCRdb's copy holds only in-frame clones and misses some; the assay was immunoSEQ multiplex PCR. The table shows 150,000 to 200,000 clones, with 60% to 85% occurring only once. Sequencing was carried out using PBMCs. These receptors were collected from a female donor in good health and CMV-seronegative.

The rearrangement links TRBV28 to TRBJ2-7, with D perhaps matching TRBD2 (5 bases). The CDR3 runs 14 residues. V was shortened by 6 bases and J by 2 bases, with 14 bases between the two germline ends. Germline-derived CDR1 and CDR2 are MDHEN and SYDVKM. CDR3 in DNA: TGTGCCAGCAGCCCGAACGAGGGTGCCTACGAGCAGTACTTC. This gives the protein CASSPNEGAYEQYF.

In its sample, this clone was seen a few times. The chain is built from TRBV30 and TRBJ1-1; D is ambiguous. Germline V gene sequence: CDR1 GTSNPN, CDR2 SVGIG (reference sequence). The germline V and J ends were trimmed by 0 bases and 2 bases, with 10 bases remaining between them. The CDR3 runs 14 residues. The CDR3 spells CAWSVPPGNTEAFF. CDR3 DNA sequence: TGTGCCTGGAGTGTACCCCCGGGAAACACTGAAGCTTTCTTT.

The chain has TRBV7-3 and TRBJ2-3; a weak D match, TRBD2 (6 bases). CDR3 length: 14 amino acids. Germline CDR1 and CDR2: SGHTA and FQGTGA. Trimming removed 1 base at V and 4 bases at J, with 9 bases between. The CDR3 coding sequence is TGTGCCAGCAGCTTAAAGGGCGGGGCAGATACGCAGTATTTT. Translation gives CASSLKGGADTQYF.

The chain joins TRBV19 to TRBJ2-7; weak D call: TRBD2 (5 bases). Germline V CDR1 and CDR2: LNHDA, SQIVND (reference sequence). V was trimmed by 5 bases and J by 2 bases, leaving 10 bases between them. The CDR3 covers 13 residues. The CDR3 is CASSLRGPYEQYF. CDR3 in DNA: TGTGCCAGTAGTCTTCGAGGGCCCTACGAGCAGTACTTC.

The gene calls are TRBV7-9 and TRBJ1-1; D remains ambiguous. Germline V gene sequence: CDR1 SEHNR, CDR2 FQNEAQ (reference sequence). There are 15 residues in the CDR3. V was pared by 0 bases and J by 5 bases, with 13 bases between. CDR3 amino acids: CASSLANFPGTEAFF. The CDR3 DNA sequence: TGTGCCAGCAGCTTAGCGAACTTCCCGGGGACTGAAGCTTTCTTT.

The J gene is TRBJ1-5, the V gene TRBV9, with a possible D match to TRBD1 (6 bases). Germline assignment: CDR1 SGDLS and CDR2 YYNGEE. This CDR3 has 14 residues. Trimming shortened V by 3 bases and J by 3 bases, and 10 bases separated the two germline ends. Here the CDR3 reads CASSAGTINQPQHF. In nucleotides, the CDR3 is TGTGCCAGCAGCGCAGGGACAATCAATCAGCCCCAGCATTTT.

This clone has just a few counts. The gene calls are TRBV19 and TRBJ2-3, with 8 bases that match TRBD2. Germline CDR1 LNHDA, CDR2 SQIVND (reference sequence). The CDR3 covers 14 residues. Unmatched junction bases numbered 10, after V lost 5 bases and J lost 9 bases. The CDR3 DNA follows: TGTGCCAGTAGTCCCCGGGAGGGGTTTGGAACGCAGTATTTT. The encoded protein is CASSPREGFGTQYF.

This sequence joins TRBV4-3 and TRBJ2-7; 7 bases are shared with TRBD2. Trimming took 4 bases from V and 2 from J; bases not matched to a gene: 5. Looked up from germline, CDR1 is LGHNA and CDR2 is YSLEER. This CDR3 region has 14 residues. CDR3 protein: CASSLRGVPYEQYF. In nucleotides, the CDR3 is TGCGCCAGCAGCCTCCGGGGGGTACCCTACGAGCAGTACTTC.

This clone was detected a few times. The rearrangement uses TRBV2 and TRBJ2-1; 12 nucleotides agree with TRBD1. Germline-derived CDR1 and CDR2 are SNHLY and FYNNEI. V lost 7 bases to trimming and J lost 5 bases; unmatched junction nucleotides: 3. This CDR3 region has 14 residues. The CDR3 coding sequence is TGTGCCAGCACCGGGACAGGGGGCCACAATGAGCAGTTCTTC. The encoded protein is CASTGTGGHNEQFF.

This clone was counted a single time. The J gene is TRBJ1-5, the V gene TRBV28, with unresolved D. Germline loops: CDR1 MDHEN, CDR2 SYDVKM. The V end was cut by 3 bases, the J end by 0 bases, with 9 bases between. The CDR3 length is 15 residues. The CDR3 coding sequence is TGTGCCAGCAGTTTCGAGGAATATAGCAATCAGCCCCAGCATTTT. Its protein product is CASSFEEYSNQPQHF.

The chain has TRBV5-1 and TRBJ2-1; 10 bases match TRBD1. The V gene's germline CDR1 is SGHRS and CDR2 YFSETQ. The CDR3 consists of 15 residues. The V segment lost 3 bases and the J segment 8 bases; nucleotides outside the gene matches: 8. The CDR3, as DNA: TGCGCCAGCAGCTATTCGGGACAGGGGTTGGATGAGCAGTTCTTC. Protein sequence: CASSYSGQGLDEQFF.

The chain recombines TRBV10-3 with TRBJ2-3; TRBD1 agrees at 8 bases. This CDR3 is 14 amino acids long. Germline V CDR1 and CDR2: ENHRY, SYGVKD. V lost 6 bases, J lost 1 base, and 3 bases stayed unmatched. The CDR3 sequence: CAIRPTGGTDTQYF. CDR3 in DNA: TGTGCCATCAGACCGACAGGGGGCACAGATACGCAGTATTTT.

This sequence joins TRBV6-1 and TRBJ1-1, with D possibly matching TRBD1 (5 bases). With 6 bases removed from V and 0 bases from J, the gap between germline ends came to 11 bases. From germline, CDR1 is MNHNS and CDR2 SASEGT. The CDR3 spans 14 residues. The CDR3 spells CASRIQEMNTEAFF. The DNA of the CDR3 is TGTGCCAGCAGGATACAGGAGATGAACACTGAAGCTTTCTTT.

The chain recombines TRBV5-1 with TRBJ2-7; TRBD1 matches 10 bases. This CDR3 region has 15 residues. CDR1 SGHRS and CDR2 YFSETQ come from the germline V gene. The V and J ends lost 0 bases and 7 bases, in that order; junction bases with no gene match: 7. CDR3 DNA sequence: TGCGCCAGCAGCTTGGAGGGACAGGGGCAAATGGAGCAGTACTTC. Protein product: CASSLEGQGQMEQYF.

The chain recombines TRBV10-3 with TRBJ1-2; TRBD1 is a possible D gene (5 bases). CDR1 is ENHRY and CDR2 is SYGVKD in the germline V gene. This CDR3 region has 13 residues. V dropped 10 bases and J dropped 4 bases, with 16 bases sitting between them. CDR3 amino acids: CATLGQPPYGYTF. The CDR3 coding sequence is TGTGCCACCCTGGGGCAGCCACCCTATGGCTACACCTTC.

This chain connects TRBV2 to TRBJ2-7, with 8 bases fitting TRBD2. Germline V gene sequence: CDR1 SNHLY, CDR2 FYNNEI. The CDR3 loop spans 13 amino acids. V lost 7 bases to trimming and J lost 6 bases; unmatched junction nucleotides: 8. Written as DNA, the CDR3 is TGTGCCAGCAAGCCCGGGACTAGAACCGAGCAGTACTTC. It yields the protein CASKPGTRTEQYF.

The chain joins TRBV7-8 to TRBJ2-2; 9 nucleotides align to TRBD1. The CDR3 is made up of 14 amino acids. V lost 5 bases and J lost 8; bases outside the gene matches: 6. Germline V gene data show CDR1 as SGHVS and CDR2 as FQNEAQ. CDR3: CASSLNRGRGELFF. CDR3 DNA: TGTGCCAGCAGCCTAAACAGGGGGCGAGGGGAGCTGTTTTTT.

This clone was found once. For the CDR3, the DNA is TGTGCCAGCAGCGTACAGGGTCTTACTAATGAAAAACTGTTTTTT. Protein product: CASSVQGLTNEKLFF. This sequence joins TRBV5-6 and TRBJ1-4, with D possibly being TRBD1 (6 bases). V lost 4 bases and J 2 bases, leaving 12 bases between the germline ends. Germline V gene sequence: CDR1 SGHDT, CDR2 YYEEEE. This CDR3 has 15 amino acids.

The rearrangement uses TRBV19 and TRBJ2-3, with TRBD2 identical over 10 bases. The CDR3 is 14 amino acids. CDR1 is LNHDA and CDR2 is SQIVND in the germline V gene (reference sequence). Trimming cost V 10 bases and J 2 bases; bases outside gene matches: 6. The DNA for the CDR3 is TGTGCCACCCGGACTAGCGGATACACAGATACGCAGTATTTT. This translates into CATRTSGYTDTQYF.

This chain joins TRBV5-4 and TRBJ2-3; 8 nucleotides agree with TRBD2. J was trimmed by 2 bases and V by 3 bases; bases with no gene match: 8. CDR1 and CDR2 (germline): SGHNT, YYREEE (reference sequence). This CDR3 spans 16 amino acids. CDR3 in DNA: TGTGCCAGCAGCTCCTACATAGCGGGGAACACAGATACGCAGTATTTT. Amino acid sequence: CASSSYIAGNTDTQYF.